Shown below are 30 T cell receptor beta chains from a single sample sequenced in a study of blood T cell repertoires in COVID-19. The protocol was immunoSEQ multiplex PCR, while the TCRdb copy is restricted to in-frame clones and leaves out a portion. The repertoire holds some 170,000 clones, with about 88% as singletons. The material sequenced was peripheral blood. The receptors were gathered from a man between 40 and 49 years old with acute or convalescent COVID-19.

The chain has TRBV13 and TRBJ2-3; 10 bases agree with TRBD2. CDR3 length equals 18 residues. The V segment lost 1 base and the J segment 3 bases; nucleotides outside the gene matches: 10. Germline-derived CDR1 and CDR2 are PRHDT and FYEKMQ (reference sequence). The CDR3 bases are TGTGCCAGCAGCTTAGAAGGGCGGCTAGCGGGGGCGACAGATACGCAGTATTTT. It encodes CASSLEGRLAGATDTQYF. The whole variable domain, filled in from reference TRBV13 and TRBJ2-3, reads AAGVIQSPRHLIKEKRETATLKCYPIPRHDTVYWYQQGPGQDPQFLISFYEKMQSDKGSIPDRFSAQQFSDYHSELNMSSLELGDSALYFCASSLEGRLAGATDTQYFGPGTRLTVL.

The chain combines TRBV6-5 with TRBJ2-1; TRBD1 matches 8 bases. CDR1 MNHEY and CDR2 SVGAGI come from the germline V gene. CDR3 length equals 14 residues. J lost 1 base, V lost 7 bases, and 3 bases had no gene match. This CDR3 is CASKDRGSYNEQFF. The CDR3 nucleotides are TGTGCCAGCAAAGACAGGGGTTCCTACAATGAGCAGTTCTTC.

The chain's CDR3 is CASITHGKAPYEQYF. CDR3 DNA: TGTGCCAGCATTACCCACGGGAAAGCCCCCTACGAGCAGTACTTC. The chain links TRBV3-1 (or the pseudogene TRBV3-2) to TRBJ2-7; tentative D call: TRBD2 (5 bases). V shed 7 bases and J shed 2 bases, with 18 bases lying between them. The V gene's germline CDR1 is LGHDT and CDR2 YNNKEL (reference sequence). This CDR3 has 15 amino acids.

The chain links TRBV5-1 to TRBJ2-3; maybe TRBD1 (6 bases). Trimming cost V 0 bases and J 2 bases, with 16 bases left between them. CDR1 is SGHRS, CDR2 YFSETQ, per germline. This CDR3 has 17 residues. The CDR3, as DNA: TGCGCCAGCAGCTTGGCCCCTCTGGGGACATCCACAGATACGCAGTATTTT. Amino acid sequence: CASSLAPLGTSTDTQYF. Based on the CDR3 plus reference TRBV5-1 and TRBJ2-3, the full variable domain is KAGVTQTPRYLIKTRGQQVTLSCSPISGHRSVSWYQQTPGQGLQFLFEYFSETQRNKGNFPGRFSGRQFSNSRSEMNVSTLELGDSALYLCASSLAPLGTSTDTQYFGPGTRLTVL.

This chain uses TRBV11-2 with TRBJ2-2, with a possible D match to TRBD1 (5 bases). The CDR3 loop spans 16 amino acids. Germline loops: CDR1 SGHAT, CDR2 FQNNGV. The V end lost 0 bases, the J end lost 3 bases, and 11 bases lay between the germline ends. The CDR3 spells CASSLEAGPYTGELFF. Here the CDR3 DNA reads TGTGCCAGCAGCTTAGAGGCAGGGCCGTACACCGGGGAGCTGTTTTTT.

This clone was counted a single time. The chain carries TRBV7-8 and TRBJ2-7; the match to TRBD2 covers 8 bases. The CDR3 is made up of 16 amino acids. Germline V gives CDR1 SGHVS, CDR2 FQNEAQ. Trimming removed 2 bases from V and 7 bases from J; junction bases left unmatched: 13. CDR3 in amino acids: CASSLWVTGGNYEQYF. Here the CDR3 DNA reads TGTGCCAGCAGCTTATGGGTGACGGGGGGGAATTATGAGCAGTACTTC.

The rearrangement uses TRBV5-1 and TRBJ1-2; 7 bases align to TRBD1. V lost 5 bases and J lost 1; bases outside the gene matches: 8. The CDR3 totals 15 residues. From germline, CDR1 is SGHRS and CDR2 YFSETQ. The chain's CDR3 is CASSFGQVLNYGYTF. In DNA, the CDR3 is TGCGCCAGCAGTTTTGGACAGGTCCTTAACTATGGCTACACCTTC.

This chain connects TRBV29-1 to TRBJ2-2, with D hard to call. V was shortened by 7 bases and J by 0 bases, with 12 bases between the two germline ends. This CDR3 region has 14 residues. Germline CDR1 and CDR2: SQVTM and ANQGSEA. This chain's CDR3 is CSARFLANTGELFF. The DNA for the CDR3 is TGCAGCGCCCGGTTTCTAGCGAACACCGGGGAGCTGTTTTTT.

The CDR3 is CASSEGAGDGYTF. CDR3 coding DNA: TGCGCCAGCAGTGAGGGAGCAGGGGATGGCTACACCTTC. V usage is TRBV10-2 and J usage is TRBJ1-2, with a tentative D call TRBD1 (6 bases). The CDR3 has 13 residues. The germline V gene has CDR1 WSHSY and CDR2 SAAADI. Trimming pared 2 bases from V and 6 bases from J, leaving 10 bases between.

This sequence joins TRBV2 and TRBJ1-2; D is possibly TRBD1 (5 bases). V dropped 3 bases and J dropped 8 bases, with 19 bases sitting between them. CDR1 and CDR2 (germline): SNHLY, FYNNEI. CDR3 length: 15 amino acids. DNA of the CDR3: TGTGCCAGCAGTGATGGTATAGGGGAGGATGAAGGCTACACCTTC. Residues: CASSDGIGEDEGYTF.

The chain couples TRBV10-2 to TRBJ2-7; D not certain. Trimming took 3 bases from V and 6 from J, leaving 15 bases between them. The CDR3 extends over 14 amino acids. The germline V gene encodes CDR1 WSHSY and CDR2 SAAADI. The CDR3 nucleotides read TGCGCCAGCAGTGAAAGGCGTAGCCAAGGCGAGCAGTACTTC. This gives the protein CASSERRSQGEQYF.

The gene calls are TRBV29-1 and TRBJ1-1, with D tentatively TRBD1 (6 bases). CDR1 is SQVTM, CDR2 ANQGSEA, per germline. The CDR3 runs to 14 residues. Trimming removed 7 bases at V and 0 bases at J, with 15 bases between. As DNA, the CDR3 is TGCAGCGCCCTGGGGACAAGCATGAACACTGAAGCTTTCTTT. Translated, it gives CSALGTSMNTEAFF.

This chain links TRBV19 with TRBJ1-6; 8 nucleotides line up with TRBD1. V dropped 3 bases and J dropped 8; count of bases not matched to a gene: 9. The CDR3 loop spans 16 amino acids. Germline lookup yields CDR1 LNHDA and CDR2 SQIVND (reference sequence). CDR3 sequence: CASSILQGGSHSPLHF. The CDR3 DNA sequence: TGTGCCAGTAGTATTCTACAGGGGGGATCCCATTCACCCCTCCACTTT.

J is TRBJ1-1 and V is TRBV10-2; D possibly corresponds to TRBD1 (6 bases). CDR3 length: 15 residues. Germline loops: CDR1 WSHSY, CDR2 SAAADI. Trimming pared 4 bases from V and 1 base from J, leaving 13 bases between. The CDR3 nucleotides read TGCGCCAGCAGTGCCGACGGGACAAGGAACACTGAAGCTTTCTTT. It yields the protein CASSADGTRNTEAFF.

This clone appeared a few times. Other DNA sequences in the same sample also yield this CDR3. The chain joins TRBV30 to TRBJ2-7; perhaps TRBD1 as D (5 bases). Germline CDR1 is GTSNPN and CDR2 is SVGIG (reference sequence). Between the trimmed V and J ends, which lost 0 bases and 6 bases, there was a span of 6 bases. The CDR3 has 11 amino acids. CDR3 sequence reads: CAWSVRGEQYF. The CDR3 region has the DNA TGTGCCTGGAGTGTAAGGGGCGAGCAGTACTTC.

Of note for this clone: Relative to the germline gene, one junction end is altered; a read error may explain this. CDR3 in amino acids: CASWIGVLSNYGYTF. CDR3 coding DNA: TGTGCCAGCTGGATCGGGGTACTCTCTAATTATGGCTACACCTTC. The chain employs TRBV6-5 and TRBJ1-2; D is undetermined. The CDR3 covers 15 residues. CDR1 and CDR2 (germline): MNHEY, SVGAGI.

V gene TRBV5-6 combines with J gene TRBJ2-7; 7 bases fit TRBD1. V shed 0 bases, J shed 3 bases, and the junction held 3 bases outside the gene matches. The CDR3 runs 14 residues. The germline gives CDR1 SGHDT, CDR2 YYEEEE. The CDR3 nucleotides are TGTGCCAGCAGCTTGGGGGACAGTGTCTACGAGCAGTACTTC. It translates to CASSLGDSVYEQYF.

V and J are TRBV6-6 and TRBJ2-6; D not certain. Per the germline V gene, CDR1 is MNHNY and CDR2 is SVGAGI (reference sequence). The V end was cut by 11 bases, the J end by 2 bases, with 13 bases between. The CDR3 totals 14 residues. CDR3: CAGLETAGANVLTF. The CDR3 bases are TGTGCCGGTCTGGAGACTGCTGGGGCCAACGTCCTGACTTTC.

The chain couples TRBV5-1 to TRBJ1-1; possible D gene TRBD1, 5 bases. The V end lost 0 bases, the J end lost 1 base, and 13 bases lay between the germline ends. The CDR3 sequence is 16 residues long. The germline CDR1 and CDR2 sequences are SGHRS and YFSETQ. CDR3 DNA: TGCGCCAGCAGCTTGGAAGCCCGTGGACAGAACACTGAAGCTTTCTTT. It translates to CASSLEARGQNTEAFF.

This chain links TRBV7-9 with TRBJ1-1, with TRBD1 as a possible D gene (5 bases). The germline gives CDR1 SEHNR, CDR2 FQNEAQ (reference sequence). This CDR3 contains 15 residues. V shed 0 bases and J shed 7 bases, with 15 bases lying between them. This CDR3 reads CASSLAGRVGDEAFF. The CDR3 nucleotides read TGTGCCAGCAGCTTAGCGGGCAGGGTAGGCGATGAAGCTTTCTTT.

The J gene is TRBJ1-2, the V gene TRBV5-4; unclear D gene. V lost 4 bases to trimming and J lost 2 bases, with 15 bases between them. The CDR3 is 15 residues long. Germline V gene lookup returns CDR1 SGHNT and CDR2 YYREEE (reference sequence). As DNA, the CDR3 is TGTGCCAGCAGCAGCGCCCGGGATTGGAACTATGGCTACACCTTC. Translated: CASSSARDWNYGYTF.

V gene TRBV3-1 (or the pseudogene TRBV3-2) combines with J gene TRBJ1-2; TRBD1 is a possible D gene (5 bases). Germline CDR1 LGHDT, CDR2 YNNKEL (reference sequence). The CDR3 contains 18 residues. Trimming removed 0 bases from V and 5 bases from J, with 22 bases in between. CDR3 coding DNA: TGTGCCAGCAGCCAAGATTCCAATCCCCTGCAGGGAGGGTATGGCTACACCTTC. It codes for CASSQDSNPLQGGYGYTF.

This chain's CDR3 is CASSYSSVAGNQPQHF. For the CDR3, the DNA is TGTGCCAGCAGTTACTCGAGTGTAGCGGGGAATCAGCCCCAGCATTTT. This chain links TRBV6-2 or TRBV6-3 with TRBJ1-5; D is unresolved. In germline, CDR1 is MNHEY, CDR2 SVGEGT. This CDR3 has 16 residues. V lost 0 bases, J lost 4 bases, and 13 bases lay in between.

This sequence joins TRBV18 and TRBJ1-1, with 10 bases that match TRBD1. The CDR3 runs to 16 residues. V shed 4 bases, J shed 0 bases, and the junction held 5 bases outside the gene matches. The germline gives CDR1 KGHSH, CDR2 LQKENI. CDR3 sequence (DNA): TGTGCCAGCTCACGGGACAGGGGTGTGGTGAACACTGAAGCTTTCTTT. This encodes CASSRDRGVVNTEAFF.

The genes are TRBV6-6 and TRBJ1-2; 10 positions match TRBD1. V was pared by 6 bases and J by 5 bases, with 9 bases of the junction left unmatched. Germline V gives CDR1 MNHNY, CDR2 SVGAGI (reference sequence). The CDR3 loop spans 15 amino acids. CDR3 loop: CASSKLRDRGYGYTF. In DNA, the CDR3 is TGTGCCAGCAGCAAGCTGCGGGACAGGGGTTATGGCTACACCTTC.

CDR3 residues: CASRLLDRGNEQYF. The DNA of the CDR3 is TGCGCCAGCAGACTCCTGGACAGGGGAAACGAGCAGTACTTC. V is TRBV5-1 and J is TRBJ2-7; 9 positions agree with TRBD1. Germline V gene sequence: CDR1 SGHRS, CDR2 YFSETQ. The CDR3 sequence is 14 residues long. The J segment lost 5 bases and the V segment lost 5 bases, leaving 8 bases of the junction unmatched.

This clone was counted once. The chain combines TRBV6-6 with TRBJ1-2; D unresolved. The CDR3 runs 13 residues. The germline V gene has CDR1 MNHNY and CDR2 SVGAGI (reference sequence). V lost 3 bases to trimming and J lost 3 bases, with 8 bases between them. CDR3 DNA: TGTGCCAGCAGTTATGCAGGCGACTATGGCTACACCTTC. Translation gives CASSYAGDYGYTF.

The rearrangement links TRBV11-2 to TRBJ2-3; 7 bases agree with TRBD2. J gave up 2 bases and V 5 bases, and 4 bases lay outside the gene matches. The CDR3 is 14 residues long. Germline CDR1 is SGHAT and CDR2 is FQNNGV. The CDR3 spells CASSRTRNTDTQYF. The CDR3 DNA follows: TGTGCCAGCAGCCGGACTAGAAACACAGATACGCAGTATTTT.

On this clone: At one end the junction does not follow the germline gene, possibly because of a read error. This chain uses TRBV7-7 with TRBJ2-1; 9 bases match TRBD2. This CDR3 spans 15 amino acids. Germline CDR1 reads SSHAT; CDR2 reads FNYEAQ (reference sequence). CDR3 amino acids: CASSPLAGSYNEQFF. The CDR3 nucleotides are TGTGCTAGCAGTCCTCTAGCGGGGTCCTACAATGAGCAGTTCTTC. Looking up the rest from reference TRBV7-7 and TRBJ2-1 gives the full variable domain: GAGVSQSPRYKVTKRGQDVTLRCDPISSHATLYWYQQALGQGPEFLTYFNYEAQPDKSGLPSDRFSAERPEGSISTLTIQRTEQRDSAMYRCASSPLAGSYNEQFFGPGTRLTVL.

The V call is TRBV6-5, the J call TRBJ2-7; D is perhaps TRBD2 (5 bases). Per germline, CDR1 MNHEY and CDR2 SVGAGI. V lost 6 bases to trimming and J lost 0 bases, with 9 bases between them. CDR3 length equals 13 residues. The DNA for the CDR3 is TGTGCCAGCAGCCACGGGGACTCCTACGAGCAGTACTTC. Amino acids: CASSHGDSYEQYF.